One TCR beta chain is described in this entry. The antigen is not known. Repertoires were generated with immunoSEQ multiplex PCR, while TCRdb's copy carries only in-frame clones and drops some. Altogether 80,000 or so clones are present, 90% to 95% being singletons, with the ten largest covering around 1.6%. Trimming took off 0 bases at V and 5 bases at J, with 8 bases between the two ends. The CDR3 consists of 13 residues. CDR1 is SGDLS and CDR2 is YYNGEE in the germline V gene. The data were obtained in a study of Tregs in tolerant kidney transplant recipients. Study conclusions and caveats: Changing PCR primers prevented nucleotide comparison between some patients' samples. Biological reproducibility was not directly addressed, but technical replication error appeared minimal. Findings come from small patient numbers and require larger validation.

Related graft donors supplied nonmyeloablative bone marrow transplants, and mixed chimerism was transient. CD4+CD25+CD127- Tregs, CD4+CD25- non-Tregs, CD4 and CD8 cells were sorted. The source material was CD4+ T cells from blood (PBMCs), sampled 24 months after the transplant. The origin of this receptor is a human patient who received a combined kidney and bone marrow transplant. A subset of T cells may come from the graft donor. The chain has TRBV9 and TRBJ2-5, with D perhaps matching TRBD2 (6 bases). The CDR3 DNA follows: TGTGCCAGCAGCGTAGGGGGGGAGGAGACCCAGTACTTC. This translates into CASSVGGEETQYF.